These 16 T cell receptor beta chains were sequenced from one sample in a study of blood T cell repertoires in COVID-19. This table comes from immunoSEQ multiplex PCR, and its TCRdb copy is limited to in-frame clones, with some not included. The sample includes 240,000 or so clones, roughly 85% of them seen just once. The source material was peripheral blood. These receptors all come from a woman under 30 with acute or convalescent COVID-19.

This chain links TRBV27 with TRBJ2-7, with D maybe TRBD1 (6 bases). V shed 0 bases and J shed 4 bases, with 13 bases lying between them. Germline V CDR1 and CDR2: MNHEY, SMNVEV (reference sequence). This CDR3 contains 15 residues. CDR3 residues: CASSLSVRGSYEQYF. CDR3 bases: TGTGCCAGCAGTTTATCGGTCAGGGGATCATACGAGCAGTACTTC.

This clone has a single count. Relative to the germline gene, one junction end is altered; a read error may explain this. In the same sample, other DNA sequences code for this CDR3. The chain links TRBV7-9 to TRBJ2-3; the match to TRBD2 covers 9 bases. The CDR3 is 13 residues long. CDR1 and CDR2 (germline): SEHNR, FQNEAQ (reference sequence). The DNA for the CDR3 is TGTGCCAGCAGTTTAGCGGGAGCAGATACGCAGTATTTT. Protein sequence: CASSLAGADTQYF. Combining the CDR3 with reference TRBV7-9 and TRBJ2-3 gives the whole variable domain DTGVSQNPRHKITKRGQNVTFRCDPISEHNRLYWYRQTLGQGPEFLTYFQNEAQLEKSRLLSDRFSAERPKGSFSTLEIQRTEQGDSAMYLCASSLAGADTQYFGPGTRLTVL.

The chain links TRBV7-8 to TRBJ1-3; D gene unclear. Germline V CDR1 and CDR2: SGHVS, FQNEAQ. Trimming took 5 bases from V and 0 from J, leaving 23 bases between them. The CDR3 loop spans 19 amino acids. The DNA of the CDR3 is TGTGCCAGCAGCCCTCGGGTGGGTTCACTCATACTCTCTGGAAACACCATATATTTT. It codes for CASSPRVGSLILSGNTIYF.

The chain recombines TRBV29-1 with TRBJ2-3; weak D call: TRBD1 (9 bases). CDR3 length: 14 amino acids. V gave up 7 bases and J gave up 6 bases, with 20 bases separating them. Germline-derived CDR1 and CDR2 are SQVTM and ANQGSEA. CDR3 DNA sequence: TGCAGCGCCGGGGGGGGACAGGGACGCGATACGCAGTATTTT. This translates into CSAGGGQGRDTQYF.

This clone was observed a few times. This rearrangement joins TRBV5-1 to TRBJ2-7, with D perhaps matching TRBD2 (6 bases). The CDR3 runs to 13 residues. Germline V CDR1 and CDR2: SGHRS, YFSETQ. V was pared by 3 bases and J by 4 bases, with 11 bases between. The CDR3 region has the DNA TGCGCCAGCAGCTCCCCAGGGAGGTACGAGCAGTACTTC. It codes for CASSSPGRYEQYF.

This clone was recorded once. V and J are TRBV7-2 and TRBJ2-1; TRBD1 might be the D (6 bases). The V end lost 1 base, the J end lost 0 bases, and 7 bases lay between the germline ends. The CDR3 extends over 15 amino acids. CDR1 SGHTA and CDR2 FQGNSA come from the germline V gene. CDR3 coding DNA: TGTGCCAGCAGCTTAGGGGGACACTCCTACAATGAGCAGTTCTTC. The encoded protein is CASSLGGHSYNEQFF.

Note on this clone: Other DNA sequences of this sample code for an identical CDR3. The CDR3 coding sequence is TGTGCCACCAGCAGAGGCGGGACAGGGAATGAAAAACTGTTTTTT. Encoded protein: CATSRGGTGNEKLFF. The chain recombines TRBV15 with TRBJ1-4; the match to TRBD1 covers 9 bases. Germline-derived CDR1 and CDR2 are LNHNV and YYDKDF (reference sequence). Trimming took 1 base from V and 5 from J; bases not matched to a gene: 2. This CDR3 is 15 amino acids long.

V usage is TRBV3-1 (or the pseudogene TRBV3-2) and J usage is TRBJ1-3; 12 nucleotides line up with TRBD1. Trimming at V came to 0 bases and at J to 7 bases, leaving 16 bases not matched to a gene. This CDR3 has 20 amino acids. Germline V gene sequence: CDR1 LGHDT, CDR2 YNNKEL (reference sequence). CDR3 DNA sequence: TGTGCCAGCAGCCAAGATGTCATGGGACAGGGGGCTCGGAGAGGGAACACCATATATTTT. Translating gives CASSQDVMGQGARRGNTIYF.

The rearrangement uses TRBV14 and TRBJ2-3; no definite D call. V was pared by 5 bases and J by 0 bases, with 21 bases between. The CDR3 loop spans 18 amino acids. Germline values: CDR1 SGHDN, CDR2 FVKESK. CDR3 in DNA: TGTGCCAGCAGCGGAGTGACCCTTCCATCGACTAGCACAGATACGCAGTATTTT. This codes for CASSGVTLPSTSTDTQYF.

This clone has a single count. The chain couples TRBV7-2 to TRBJ1-5; TRBD1 matches at 7 bases. V gave up 5 bases and J gave up 0 bases; unmatched junction bases: 13. The V gene's germline CDR1 is SGHTA and CDR2 FQGNSA. This CDR3 is built from 18 residues. The CDR3 nucleotides are TGTGCCAGCAGCCCCCATCCACAGGGGCCCTATAGCAATCAGCCCCAGCATTTT. The encoded protein is CASSPHPQGPYSNQPQHF.

With respect to this clone: The same CDR3 can be traced to other DNA sequences in this sample. The chain couples TRBV4-1 to TRBJ2-7; 9 nucleotides agree with TRBD1. The germline V gene has CDR1 MGHRA and CDR2 YSYEKL. The V and J ends lost 4 bases and 1 base, in that order; junction bases with no gene match: 8. This CDR3 spans 16 amino acids. CDR3 nucleotides: TGCGCCAGCAGCCTTCAAGCCGGGACAGGGTCCTACGAGCAGTACTTC. It yields the protein CASSLQAGTGSYEQYF.

This chain joins TRBV7-9 and TRBJ2-1, with 7 nucleotides matching TRBD2. This CDR3 contains 15 residues. Per germline, CDR1 SEHNR and CDR2 FQNEAQ (reference sequence). The ends lost 4 bases at V and 5 bases at J; junction bases unmatched: 8. The CDR3 sequence is CASSSETSWDNEQFF. CDR3 bases: TGTGCCAGCAGCTCTGAGACTAGCTGGGACAATGAGCAGTTCTTC.

V is TRBV19 and J is TRBJ2-5, with 9 positions matching TRBD1. There are 15 residues in the CDR3. The J segment lost 4 bases and the V segment lost 4 bases, leaving 7 bases of the junction unmatched. Germline CDR1 and CDR2: LNHDA and SQIVND (reference sequence). CDR3 nucleotides: TGTGCCAGTAGTAGATCCGGGACAGGGTTAGAGACCCAGTACTTC. Translation: CASSRSGTGLETQYF.

This chain connects TRBV7-6 to TRBJ1-4; the D is unclear. Trimming shortened V by 3 bases and J by 0 bases, and 20 bases separated the two germline ends. Per the germline V gene, CDR1 is SGHVS and CDR2 is FNYEAQ. The CDR3 is 19 amino acids. CDR3 protein: CASSLAWLGDGATNEKLFF. The CDR3 nucleotides are TGTGCCAGCAGCTTGGCCTGGTTAGGAGACGGGGCAACTAATGAAAAACTGTTTTTT.

This sequence joins TRBV6-2 or TRBV6-3 and TRBJ1-5; 9 bases are a match to TRBD1. The CDR3 is made up of 15 amino acids. Unmatched junction bases numbered 5, after V lost 2 bases and J lost 6 bases. Germline CDR1 is MNHEY and CDR2 is SVGEGT. CDR3 DNA sequence: TGTGCCAGCAGTTACGGACAGGGGCGGGCTCAGCCCCAGCATTTT. It encodes CASSYGQGRAQPQHF.

V usage is TRBV7-8 and J usage is TRBJ2-4, with TRBD2 as a possible D gene (6 bases). Germline CDR1 reads SGHVS; CDR2 reads FQNEAQ. V lost 2 bases and J 3 bases, leaving 14 bases between the germline ends. The CDR3 is 16 amino acids. The CDR3 region has the DNA TGTGCCAGCAGCTTACGCGGCGGGAAGGACAAAAACATTCAGTACTTC. Amino acids: CASSLRGGKDKNIQYF. Supplemented by reference TRBV7-8 and TRBJ2-4, the full variable domain reads GAGVSQSPRYKVAKRGQDVALRCDPISGHVSLFWYQQALGQGPEFLTYFQNEAQLDKSGLPSDRFFAERPEGSVSTLKIQRTQQEDSAVYLCASSLRGGKDKNIQYFGAGTRLSVL.